A selection of T cell receptor beta chains follows, all from one sample in a study of blood T cell repertoires in COVID-19. Sequenced by immunoSEQ multiplex PCR; TCRdb stores in-frame clones only, minus some. The data contain about 220,000 clones, approximately 80% of them seen just once; the ten biggest clones take up roughly 3.5%. The sequenced sample was PBMCs or T cells enriched from blood (not recorded which). These receptors came from a woman aged 60 to 75 who had recovered from COVID-19. The CDR3 runs from the conserved cysteine through the conserved F or W. A D gene is named only where the DNA matches it firmly. Size values are once, few and many counts, or a class for expanded clones, and some rows have none.

j_call clone_size v_call d_call cdr3_length cdr3_nt cdr3_aa
TRBJ2-3 NA TRBV12-3/TRBV12-4 NA 12 TGTGCCAGCAGCCCTCTCCCAGATACGCAGTATTTT CASSPLPDTQYF
TRBJ1-3 NA TRBV14 NA 17 TGTGCCAGCAGCCCTCTCCGCGGTCAGAGCTCTGGAAACACCATATATTTT CASSPLRGQSSGNTIYF
TRBJ2-1 NA TRBV5-1 TRBD2 16 TGCGCCAGCAGTCAATCCGGGACTAGCGGGAGAAATGAGCAGTTCTTC CASSQSGTSGRNEQFF
TRBJ1-5 NA TRBV15 NA 17 TGTGCCACCAGCAGACCGCCGACAGGAGGCACGCCTCAGCCCCAGCATTTT CATSRPPTGGTPQPQHF
TRBJ1-6 NA TRBV5-1 NA 18 TGCGCCAGCAGTTTAGATCTAACCGGGAACCAATATAATTCACCCCTCCACTTT CASSLDLTGNQYNSPLHF
TRBJ1-2 NA TRBV6-2/TRBV6-3 NA 11 TGTGCCAGCAGCGACAGATCTGGCTACACCTTC CASSDRSGYTF
TRBJ2-7 NA TRBV2 NA 13 TGTGCCAGCAGAAATCAGGGTGGCTCCGAGCAGTACTTC CASRNQGGSEQYF
TRBJ1-6 NA TRBV5-6 NA 14 TGTGCCAGCAGGGGGAGAAGGCATAATTCACCCCTCCACTTT CASRGRRHNSPLHF
TRBJ2-7 once TRBV13 TRBD1 17 TGTGCCAGCAGCTACCGGGACAGGGGCGTTTTCTCCTACGAGCAGTACTTC CASSYRDRGVFSYEQYF
TRBJ2-2 NA TRBV5-1 TRBD1 15 TGCGCCAGCAGACCCGGGACAGAAAACACCGGGGAGCTGTTTTTT CASRPGTENTGELFF
TRBJ1-6 NA TRBV28 NA 17 TGTGCCAGCAGTTTATCGCCGGGGGGCTCCTATAATTCACCCCTCCACTTT CASSLSPGGSYNSPLHF
TRBJ2-2 NA TRBV7-9 NA 15 TGTGCCAGCAGCTTGGGGGGACTGAACACCGGGGAGCTGTTTTTT CASSLGGLNTGELFF
TRBJ2-1 NA TRBV19 NA 17 TGTGCCAGTAGTATGGGGCCGACCCGAAGTACCGACAATGAGCAGTTCTTC CASSMGPTRSTDNEQFF
TRBJ1-2 NA TRBV7-2 TRBD1 14 TGTGCCAGCAGCTCACAGGGGTTGATATATGGCTACACCTTC CASSSQGLIYGYTF
TRBJ2-3 NA TRBV6-4 NA 12 TGTGCCAGCAGTGGCGACTCCCGGACGCAGTATTTT CASSGDSRTQYF
TRBJ2-3 once TRBV5-4 TRBD2 15 TGTGCCAGCAGCTCAGCGGGAGGGGTCACAGATACGCAGTATTTT CASSSAGGVTDTQYF
TRBJ2-7 NA TRBV10-1 TRBD1 13 TGCGCCAGCAAGGGGACAGGGTCCTCCGAGCAGTACTTC CASKGTGSSEQYF
TRBJ2-1 NA TRBV12-3/TRBV12-4 NA 12 TGTGCCAGCAGTTTAGGGACAGCCTATCAGTTCTTC CASSLGTAYQFF
TRBJ1-4 NA TRBV29-1 NA 13 TGCAGCGTTGAAGGGGTCGAGGGAGGAAAACTGTTTTTT CSVEGVEGGKLFF
TRBJ2-1 NA TRBV7-2 NA 14 TGTGCCAGCAATAGCGACAGGACGGAGTATGAGCAGTTCTTC CASNSDRTEYEQFF
TRBJ1-2 NA TRBV6-2/TRBV6-3 NA 17 TGTGCCAGCAGCTTTCCTGGACAGTCGAATAGTTTTAGTGGCTACACCTTC CASSFPGQSNSFSGYTF
TRBJ2-5 NA TRBV5-1 TRBD2 18 TGCGCCAGCCACGTCGGGTTTCCCTCTAGCGGGGGGACAGAGACCCAGTACTTC CASHVGFPSSGGTETQYF
TRBJ2-2 NA TRBV11-2 NA 15 TGTGCCAGCAAGGGGTTAGCGGATACCACCGGGGAGCTGTTTTTT CASKGLADTTGELFF
TRBJ2-7 NA TRBV5-1 TRBD2 14 TGCGCCAGCAGCTTGACACCCGTCGGGGGGGAGCAGTACTTC CASSLTPVGGEQYF
TRBJ2-7 once TRBV29-1 NA 13 TGCAGCGTGGCCCCAGACAGAGTGTACGAGCAGTACTTC CSVAPDRVYEQYF
TRBJ1-2 NA TRBV28 NA 15 TGTGCCAGCAGCACCCCCGACGAGGGCCGAGGTGGCTACACCTTC CASSTPDEGRGGYTF
TRBJ2-6 once TRBV10-1 NA 16 TGCGCCAGCAGTGAGAGGGGTACAGCTGGGGCCAACGTCCTGACTTTC CASSERGTAGANVLTF
TRBJ1-4 NA TRBV15 NA 16 TGTGCCACCAGCAGAGATCGGGGGGCATATAATGAAAAACTGTTTTTT CATSRDRGAYNEKLFF
TRBJ2-1 NA TRBV30 NA 10 TGTGCCTGGATCCAGGATGAGCAGTTCTTC CAWIQDEQFF
TRBJ2-7 few TRBV27 TRBD1 14 TGTGCCAGCAGTCCCGGGACAGTTCCCTACGAGCAGTACTTC CASSPGTVPYEQYF
TRBJ2-3 NA TRBV12-5 NA 16 TGTGCTAGTGGTTTGGGGTACGGACTCAACACAGATACGCAGTATTTT CASGLGYGLNTDTQYF
TRBJ1-1 NA TRBV7-8 NA 15 TGTGCCAGCAGCCCACATCAACGGGGGGCCACTGAAGCTTTCTTT CASSPHQRGATEAFF
TRBJ1-2 NA TRBV11-2 NA 11 TGTGCCAGCAGCGGCAGGGTAGGCTACACCTTC CASSGRVGYTF
TRBJ2-5 few TRBV2 NA 12 TGTGCCAGCAGTGCAGCCTACGAGACCCAGTACTTC CASSAAYETQYF
TRBJ2-3 once TRBV5-5 NA 17 TGTGCCAGCAGCTTGGCGGCGACTCAACATAGCACAGATACGCAGTATTTT CASSLAATQHSTDTQYF
TRBJ2-5 NA TRBV14 NA 15 TGTGCCAGCAGCCAGTGGGGGGGCCGAACAGAGACCCAGTACTTC CASSQWGGRTETQYF
TRBJ2-1 NA TRBV10-1 NA 12 TGCGCCAGCAGTGCCAGGGGCGGGGGGCAGTTCTTC CASSARGGGQFF
TRBJ2-7 NA TRBV3-1/TRBV3-2 NA 12 TGTGCCAGCAGCAGGGTAGCGTACGAGCAGTACTTC CASSRVAYEQYF
TRBJ1-1 NA TRBV29-1 NA 12 TGCAGCGTGGGGGGAGGGAACACTGAAGCTTTCTTT CSVGGGNTEAFF
TRBJ1-1 NA TRBV19 TRBD1 14 TGTGCCAGTAGAAGCCCGGACAGGGTCACTGAAGCTTTCTTT CASRSPDRVTEAFF
TRBJ2-7 NA TRBV2 NA 14 TGTGCCAGCAGTGAAGCGCTTCGGGGGTACGAGCAGTACTTC CASSEALRGYEQYF
TRBJ1-1 NA TRBV4-2 NA 15 TGTGCCAGCAGCCAAGATTTCAGGGGCCGAGCTGAAGCTTTCTTT CASSQDFRGRAEAFF
TRBJ2-1 NA TRBV7-9 TRBD2 16 TGTGCCAGCAGCTTAGGTGGAGCGGGAGGGCTGAATGAGCAGTTCTTC CASSLGGAGGLNEQFF